Only a few counts were recorded for the clone carrying this T cell receptor beta chain. Its antigen is as yet unknown. The CDR3 has 14 residues. CDR1 is SNHLY and CDR2 is FYNNEI in the germline V gene. With 2 bases removed from V and 14 bases from J, the gap between germline ends came to 19 bases. The data stem from a study of response to subunit inactivated influenza vaccine. The study, taken as a whole, reports: Authors proposed each seasonal influenza vaccination draws in few new T cells.

MiXCR was run by TCRdb on the RT-PCR reads, yielding one entry per CDR3 protein. The sample includes around 530,000 distinct CDR3 sequences, 16% of them seen just once. Sequencing was performed on CD4+ T cells sorted from PBMCs, taken around 25 months after vaccination. The sequence came from a man aged 45 to 75 who received an inactivated influenza vaccine. The chain joins TRBV2 to TRBJ2-1; D not resolved. For the CDR3, the DNA is TGTGCCAGCAGTGAAACGGTATTAACGCACTCTGAGTTCTTC. This codes for CASSETVLTHSEFF.